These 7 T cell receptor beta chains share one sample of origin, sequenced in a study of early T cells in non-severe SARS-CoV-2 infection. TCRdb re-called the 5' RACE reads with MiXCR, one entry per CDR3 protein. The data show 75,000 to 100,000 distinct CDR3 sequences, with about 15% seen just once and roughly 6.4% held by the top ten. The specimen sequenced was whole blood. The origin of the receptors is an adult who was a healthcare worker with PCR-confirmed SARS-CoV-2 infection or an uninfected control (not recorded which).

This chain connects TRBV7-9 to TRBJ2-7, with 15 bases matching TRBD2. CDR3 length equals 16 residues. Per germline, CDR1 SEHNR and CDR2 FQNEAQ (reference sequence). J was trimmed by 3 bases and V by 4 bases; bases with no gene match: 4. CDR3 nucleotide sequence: TGTGCCAGCAGCTCGGGACTAGCGGGAGGAGGCTACGAGCAGTACTTC. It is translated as CASSSGLAGGGYEQYF. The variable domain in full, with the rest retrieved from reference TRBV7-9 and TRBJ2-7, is DTGVSQNPRHKITKRGQNVTFRCDPISEHNRLYWYRQTLGQGPEFLTYFQNEAQLEKSRLLSDRFSAERPKGSFSTLEIQRTEQGDSAMYLCASSSGLAGGGYEQYFGPGTRLTVT.

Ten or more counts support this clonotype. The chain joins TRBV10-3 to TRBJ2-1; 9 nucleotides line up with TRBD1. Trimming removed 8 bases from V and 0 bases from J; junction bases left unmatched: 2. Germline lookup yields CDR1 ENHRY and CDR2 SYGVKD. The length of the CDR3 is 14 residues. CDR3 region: CAIGDRDSYNEQFF. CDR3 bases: TGTGCCATCGGGGACAGGGACTCCTACAATGAGCAGTTCTTC.

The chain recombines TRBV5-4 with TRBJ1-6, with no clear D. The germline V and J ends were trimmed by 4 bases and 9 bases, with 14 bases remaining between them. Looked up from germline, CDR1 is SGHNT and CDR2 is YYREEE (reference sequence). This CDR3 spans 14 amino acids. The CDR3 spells CASSPRGLRSPLHF. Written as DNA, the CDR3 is TGTGCCAGCAGCCCCCGAGGGCTTCGTTCACCCCTCCACTTT.

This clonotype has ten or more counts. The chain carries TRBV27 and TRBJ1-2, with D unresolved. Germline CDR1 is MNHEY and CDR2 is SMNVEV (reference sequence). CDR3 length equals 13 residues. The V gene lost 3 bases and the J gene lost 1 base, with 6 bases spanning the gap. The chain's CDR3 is CASSFARNYGYTF. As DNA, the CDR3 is TGTGCCAGCAGTTTCGCCCGTAACTATGGCTACACCTTC.

The DNA for the CDR3 is TGTGCCAGCAGAGGCACACGGACAGGGGAACGCTCTGGGGCCAACGTCCTGACTTTC. Protein: CASRGTRTGERSGANVLTF. The gene calls are TRBV2 and TRBJ2-6; 9 nucleotides line up with TRBD1. CDR3 length equals 19 residues. Germline V lookup: CDR1 SNHLY, CDR2 FYNNEI. J gave up 0 bases and V 6 bases, and 12 bases lay outside the gene matches.

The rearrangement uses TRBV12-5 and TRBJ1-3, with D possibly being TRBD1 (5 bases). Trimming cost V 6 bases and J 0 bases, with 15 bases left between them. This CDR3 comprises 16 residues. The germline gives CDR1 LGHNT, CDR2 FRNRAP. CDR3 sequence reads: CASGPDRNFSGNTIYF. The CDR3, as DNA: TGTGCTAGTGGCCCCGACAGAAACTTCTCTGGAAACACCATATATTTT. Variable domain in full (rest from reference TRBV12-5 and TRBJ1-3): DARVTQTPRHKVTEMGQEVTMRCQPILGHNTVFWYRQTMMQGLELLAYFRNRAPLDDSGMPKDRFSAEMPDATLATLKIQPSEPRDSAVYFCASGPDRNFSGNTIYFGEGSWLTVV.

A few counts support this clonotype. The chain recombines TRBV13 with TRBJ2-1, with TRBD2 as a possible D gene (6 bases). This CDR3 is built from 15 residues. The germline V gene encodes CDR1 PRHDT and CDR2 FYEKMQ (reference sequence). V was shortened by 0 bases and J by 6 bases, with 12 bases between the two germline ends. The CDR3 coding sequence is TGTGCCAGCAGCTTAGGAGGGAGGAGGACCAATGAGCAGTTCTTC. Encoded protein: CASSLGGRRTNEQFF. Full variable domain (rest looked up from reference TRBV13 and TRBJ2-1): AAGVIQSPRHLIKEKRETATLKCYPIPRHDTVYWYQQGPGQDPQFLISFYEKMQSDKGSIPDRFSAQQFSDYHSELNMSSLELGDSALYFCASSLGGRRTNEQFFGPGTRLTVL.